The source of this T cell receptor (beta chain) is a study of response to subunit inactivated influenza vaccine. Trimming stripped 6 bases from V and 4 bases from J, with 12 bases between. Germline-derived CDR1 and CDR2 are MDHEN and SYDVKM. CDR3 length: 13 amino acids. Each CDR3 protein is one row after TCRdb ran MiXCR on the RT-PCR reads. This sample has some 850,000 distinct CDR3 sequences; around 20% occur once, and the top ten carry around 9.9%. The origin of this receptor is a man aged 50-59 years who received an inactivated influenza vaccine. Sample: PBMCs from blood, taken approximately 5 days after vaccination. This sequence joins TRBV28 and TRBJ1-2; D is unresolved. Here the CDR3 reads CASSNTRFYGYTF. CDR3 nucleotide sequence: TGTGCCAGCAGCAATACAAGGTTCTATGGCTACACCTTC.